This T cell receptor (beta chain) stems from a study of beta chain features in type 1 diabetes. Study information: Approximately 100 million sorted cells were examined across all samples.

Study findings and constraints: For patients, the naive, central memory and Treg TCRB repertoires appeared more alike than for healthy donors. Moderate yet significant TCRB CDR3 shortening was seen in Type 1 diabetes patients in all four CD4+ subsets.

With 5 bases clipped from V and 2 bases from J, the junction kept 2 bases outside the gene matches. This CDR3 is 13 amino acids long. The sample holds many counts of this clone. The target antigen is unknown. Every bit of the isolated RNA underwent reverse transcription, so sequencing read expressed TCRB transcripts. Profiled with immunoSEQ multiplex PCR; TCRdb holds only in-frame clones, not every one. Of 300,000 to 350,000 clones in the sample, approximately 13% were seen once. Input material: naive CD4+ T cells from blood. This chain connects TRBV23-1 to TRBJ2-7, with 8 bases identical to TRBD1. TRBV23-1 is filed as an ORF, its function uncertain. The sequence was collected from a woman aged 18-29 years with type 1 diabetes. The CDR3, as DNA: TGCGCCAGCAGTAGCAGGGGGCCCTACGAGCAGTACTTC. Encoded protein: CASSSRGPYEQYF.